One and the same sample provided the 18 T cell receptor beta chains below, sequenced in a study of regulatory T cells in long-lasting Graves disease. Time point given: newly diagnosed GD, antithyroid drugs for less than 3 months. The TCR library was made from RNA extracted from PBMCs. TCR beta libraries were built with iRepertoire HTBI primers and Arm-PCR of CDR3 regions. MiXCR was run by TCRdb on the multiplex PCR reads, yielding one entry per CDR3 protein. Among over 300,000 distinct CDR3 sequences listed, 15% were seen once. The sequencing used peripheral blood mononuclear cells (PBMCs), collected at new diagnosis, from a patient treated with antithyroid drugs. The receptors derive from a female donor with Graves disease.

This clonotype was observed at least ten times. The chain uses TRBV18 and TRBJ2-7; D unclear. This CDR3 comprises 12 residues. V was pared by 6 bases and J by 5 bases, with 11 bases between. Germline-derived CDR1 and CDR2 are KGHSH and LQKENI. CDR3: CASSIGTHEQYF. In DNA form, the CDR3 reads TGTGCCAGCTCTATAGGAACCCACGAGCAGTACTTC.

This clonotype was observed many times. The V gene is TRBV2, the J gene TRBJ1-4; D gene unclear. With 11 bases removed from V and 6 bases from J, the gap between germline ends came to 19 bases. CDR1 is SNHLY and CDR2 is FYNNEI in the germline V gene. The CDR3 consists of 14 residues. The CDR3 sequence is CAASTHPYDEKLFF. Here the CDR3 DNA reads TGTGCCGCCTCTACCCATCCATACGATGAAAAACTGTTTTTT.

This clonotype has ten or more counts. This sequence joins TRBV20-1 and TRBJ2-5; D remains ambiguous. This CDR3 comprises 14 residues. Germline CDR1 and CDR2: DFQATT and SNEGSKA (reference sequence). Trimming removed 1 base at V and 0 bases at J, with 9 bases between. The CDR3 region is CSARGGGNQETQYF. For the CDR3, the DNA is TGCAGTGCTAGAGGTGGTGGAAACCAAGAGACCCAGTACTTC.

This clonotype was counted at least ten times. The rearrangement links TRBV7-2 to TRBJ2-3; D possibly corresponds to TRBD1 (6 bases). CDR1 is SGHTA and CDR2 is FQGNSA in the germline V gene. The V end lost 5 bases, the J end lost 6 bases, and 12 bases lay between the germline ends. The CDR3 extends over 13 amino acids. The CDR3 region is CASSIRQDDTQYF. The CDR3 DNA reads TGTGCCAGCAGCATCAGACAGGACGATACGCAGTATTTT.

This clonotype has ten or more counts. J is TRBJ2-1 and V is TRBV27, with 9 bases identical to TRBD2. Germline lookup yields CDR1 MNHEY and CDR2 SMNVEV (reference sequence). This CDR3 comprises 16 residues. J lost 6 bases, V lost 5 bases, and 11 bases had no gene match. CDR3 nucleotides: TGTGCCAGCAGTCCTCCTTTGAGTAGCGGGAGCAATGAGCAGTTCTTC. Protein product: CASSPPLSSGSNEQFF.

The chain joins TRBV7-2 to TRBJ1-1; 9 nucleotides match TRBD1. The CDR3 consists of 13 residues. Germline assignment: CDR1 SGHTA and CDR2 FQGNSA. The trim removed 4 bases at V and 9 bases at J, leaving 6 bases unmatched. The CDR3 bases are TGTGCCAGCAGCTGGGGGACAGGGCAGAAAGCTTTCTTT. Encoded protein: CASSWGTGQKAFF.

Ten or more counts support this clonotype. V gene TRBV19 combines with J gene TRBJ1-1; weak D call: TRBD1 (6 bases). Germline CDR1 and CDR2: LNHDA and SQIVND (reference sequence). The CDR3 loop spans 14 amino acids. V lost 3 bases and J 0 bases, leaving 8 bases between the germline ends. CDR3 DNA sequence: TGTGCCAGTAGTATCACAGGGATGAACACTGAAGCTTTCTTT. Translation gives CASSITGMNTEAFF.

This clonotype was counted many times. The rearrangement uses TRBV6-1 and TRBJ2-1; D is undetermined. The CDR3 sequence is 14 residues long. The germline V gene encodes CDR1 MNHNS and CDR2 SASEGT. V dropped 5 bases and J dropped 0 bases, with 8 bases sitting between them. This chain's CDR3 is CASSLIISYNEQFF. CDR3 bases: TGTGCCAGCAGTCTTATAATCTCCTACAATGAGCAGTTCTTC.

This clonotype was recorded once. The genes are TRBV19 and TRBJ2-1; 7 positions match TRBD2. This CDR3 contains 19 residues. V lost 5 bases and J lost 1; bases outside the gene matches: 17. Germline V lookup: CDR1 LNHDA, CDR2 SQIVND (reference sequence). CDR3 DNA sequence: TGTGCCAGTAGTCTCAGACTTGGCGGGAGCGTTGGGTCCTACAATGAGCAGTTCTTC. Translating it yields CASSLRLGGSVGSYNEQFF.

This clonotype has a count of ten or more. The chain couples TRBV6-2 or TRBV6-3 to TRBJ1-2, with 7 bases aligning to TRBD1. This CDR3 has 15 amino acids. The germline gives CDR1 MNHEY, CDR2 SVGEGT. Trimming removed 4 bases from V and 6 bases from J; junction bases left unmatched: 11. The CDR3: CASSFGGQAGDGYTF. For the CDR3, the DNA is TGTGCCAGCAGTTTCGGAGGACAGGCGGGGGATGGCTACACCTTC.

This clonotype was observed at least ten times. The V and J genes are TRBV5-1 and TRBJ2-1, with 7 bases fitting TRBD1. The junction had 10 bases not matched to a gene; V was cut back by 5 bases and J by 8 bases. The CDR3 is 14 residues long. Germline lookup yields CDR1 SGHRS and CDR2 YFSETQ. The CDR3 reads CASRREGAEDEQFF. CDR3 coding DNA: TGCGCCAGCAGGCGAGAGGGGGCCGAGGATGAGCAGTTCTTC.

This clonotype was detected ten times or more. Written as DNA, the CDR3 is TGCAGTGCTAGAGGCTCTGGGGCCAACGTCCTGACTTTC. Translation gives CSARGSGANVLTF. This sequence joins TRBV20-1 and TRBJ2-6; D remains unclear. Germline CDR1 reads DFQATT; CDR2 reads SNEGSKA (reference sequence). The CDR3 covers 13 residues. Deletions cut 1 base from V and 0 bases from J, with 1 base between.

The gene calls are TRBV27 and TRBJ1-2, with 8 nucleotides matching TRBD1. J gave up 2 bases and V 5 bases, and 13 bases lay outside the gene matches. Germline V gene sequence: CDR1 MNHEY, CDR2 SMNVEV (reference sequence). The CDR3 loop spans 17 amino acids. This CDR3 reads CASSPLRTGHLNYGYTF. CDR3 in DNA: TGTGCCAGCAGTCCGCTCCGGACAGGGCACCTCAACTATGGCTACACCTTC.

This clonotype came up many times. CDR3 DNA: TGTGCCAGCTCCCTAGAGACAGCCTATCAAGAGACCCAGTACTTC. Translation gives CASSLETAYQETQYF. V and J are TRBV18 and TRBJ2-5, with D possibly TRBD1 on 5 matching bases. Trimming took off 6 bases at V and 2 bases at J, with 16 bases between the two ends. Germline CDR1 reads KGHSH; CDR2 reads LQKENI. This CDR3 is built from 15 residues.

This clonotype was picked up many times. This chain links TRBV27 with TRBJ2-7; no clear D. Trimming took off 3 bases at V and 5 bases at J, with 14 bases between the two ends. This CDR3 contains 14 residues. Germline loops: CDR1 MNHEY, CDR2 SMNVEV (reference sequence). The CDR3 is CASSFYSKSNEQYF. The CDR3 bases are TGTGCCAGCAGTTTCTACAGTAAGTCTAACGAGCAGTACTTC.

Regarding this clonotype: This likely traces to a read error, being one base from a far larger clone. The CDR3: CASRADRISNTEAFF. The CDR3 region has the DNA TGTGCCAGCAGGGCAGACAGAATCTCGAACACTGAAGCTTTCTTT. V gene TRBV11-2 combines with J gene TRBJ1-1; a weak D match, TRBD1 (5 bases). The CDR3 extends over 15 amino acids. Trimming took 6 bases from V and 1 from J, leaving 15 bases between them. Germline V gene sequence: CDR1 SGHAT, CDR2 FQNNGV.

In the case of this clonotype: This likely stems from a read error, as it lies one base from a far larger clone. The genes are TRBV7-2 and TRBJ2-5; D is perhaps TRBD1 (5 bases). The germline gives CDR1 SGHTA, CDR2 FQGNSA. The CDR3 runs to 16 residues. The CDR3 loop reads CAGSLILGLLWETQYF. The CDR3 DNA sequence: TGTGCCGGCAGCTTAATTCTGGGGCTCCTGTGGGAGACCCAGTACTTC.

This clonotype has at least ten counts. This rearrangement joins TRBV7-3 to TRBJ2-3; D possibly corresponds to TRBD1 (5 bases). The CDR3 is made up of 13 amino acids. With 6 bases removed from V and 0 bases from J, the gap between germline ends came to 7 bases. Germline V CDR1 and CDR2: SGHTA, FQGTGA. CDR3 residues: CASRQESTDTQYF. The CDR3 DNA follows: TGTGCCAGCAGACAGGAGAGCACAGATACGCAGTATTTT.